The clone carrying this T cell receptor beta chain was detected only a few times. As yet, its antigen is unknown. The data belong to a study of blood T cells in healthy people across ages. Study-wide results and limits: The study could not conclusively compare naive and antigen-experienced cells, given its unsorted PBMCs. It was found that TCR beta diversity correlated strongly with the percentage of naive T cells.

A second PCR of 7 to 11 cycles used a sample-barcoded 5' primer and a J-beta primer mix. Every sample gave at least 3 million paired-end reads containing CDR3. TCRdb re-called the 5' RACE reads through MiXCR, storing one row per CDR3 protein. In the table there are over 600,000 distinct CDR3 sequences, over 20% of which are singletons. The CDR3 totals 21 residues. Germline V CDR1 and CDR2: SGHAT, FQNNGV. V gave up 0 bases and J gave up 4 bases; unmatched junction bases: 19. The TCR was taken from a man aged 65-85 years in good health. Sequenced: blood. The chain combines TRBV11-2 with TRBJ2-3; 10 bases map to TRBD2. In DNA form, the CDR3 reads TGTGCCAGCAGCTTAGATCTGAGGGGGCTGCTAGCGGGAGCGGCTGCAGATACGCAGTATTTT. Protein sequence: CASSLDLRGLLAGAAADTQYF.